This entry lists 20 T cell receptor beta chains sequenced from one sample in a study of blood T cell repertoires in COVID-19. The assay was immunoSEQ multiplex PCR, and TCRdb's table has in-frame clones only and misses some. The profile shows 250,000 or so clones, 80% to 95% of them singletons. Material: PBMCs or T cells enriched from blood (not recorded which). The receptors derive from a man between 35 and 55 years old who had been exposed to COVID-19.

The genes are TRBV19 and TRBJ1-5, with unresolved D. Trimming cost V 7 bases and J 1 base, with 17 bases left between them. CDR3 length: 16 residues. In germline, CDR1 is LNHDA, CDR2 SQIVND (reference sequence). The CDR3 sequence: CASIRTGGTSNQPQHF. The CDR3 bases are TGTGCCAGTATCCGCACTGGCGGCACGAGCAATCAGCCCCAGCATTTT.

The chain carries TRBV24-1 and TRBJ2-1; 11 bases align to TRBD2. This CDR3 region has 17 residues. V trimming: 0 bases; J trimming: 7 bases; junction bases outside the gene matches: 7. Per germline, CDR1 KGHDR and CDR2 SFDVKD. The CDR3 protein is CATSDLTSGSLGNEQFF. CDR3 bases: TGTGCCACCAGTGATTTGACTAGCGGGAGTCTTGGGAATGAGCAGTTCTTC.

The chain combines TRBV6-1 with TRBJ1-1; no clear D gene. V lost 1 base and J 9 bases, leaving 9 bases between the germline ends. CDR1 MNHNS and CDR2 SASEGT come from the germline V gene. The CDR3 extends over 12 amino acids. The CDR3 loop reads CASSEGGGQAFF. In DNA form, the CDR3 reads TGTGCCAGCAGTGAAGGGGGAGGCCAAGCTTTCTTT.

The rearrangement joins TRBV24-1 to TRBJ2-6; D uncertain. V shed 9 bases and J shed 0 bases, with 11 bases lying between them. CDR1 and CDR2 (germline): KGHDR, SFDVKD. The CDR3 loop spans 15 amino acids. The chain's CDR3 is CATQDGFSGANVLTF. The CDR3 DNA reads TGTGCCACCCAAGACGGGTTCTCTGGGGCCAACGTCCTGACTTTC.

The J gene is TRBJ2-1, the V gene TRBV6-2 or TRBV6-3; 8 bases are a match to TRBD1. With 2 bases clipped from V and 2 bases from J, the junction kept 8 bases outside the gene matches. From germline, CDR1 is MNHEY and CDR2 SVGEGT. The CDR3 consists of 17 residues. The CDR3 DNA reads TGTGCCAGCAGTTACCGGGGACAGGTGGGAACCTACAATGAGCAGTTCTTC. Translation gives CASSYRGQVGTYNEQFF.

This sequence joins TRBV6-2 or TRBV6-3 and TRBJ2-3; D might be TRBD2 (6 bases). Trimming stripped 1 base from V and 0 bases from J, with 17 bases between. The CDR3 runs to 18 residues. Germline V gene data show CDR1 as MNHEY and CDR2 as SVGEGT. The CDR3 sequence: CASSYWVGGRTSTDTQYF. CDR3 nucleotides: TGTGCCAGCAGTTACTGGGTGGGAGGACGAACTAGCACAGATACGCAGTATTTT.

The CDR3 DNA follows: TGTGCCAGCAGTCAGGGGCACCTTAACTATGGCTACACCTTC. It is translated as CASSQGHLNYGYTF. V and J are TRBV2 and TRBJ1-2, with TRBD1 as a possible D gene (6 bases). CDR1 SNHLY and CDR2 FYNNEI come from the germline V gene. The CDR3 is made up of 14 amino acids. V dropped 5 bases and J dropped 1 base, with 11 bases sitting between them.

The DNA of the CDR3 is TGTGCCTGGGGGACTAGCGGGAGAAACATTCAGTACTTC. Residues: CAWGTSGRNIQYF. J is TRBJ2-4 and V is TRBV30; 14 bases fit TRBD2. In germline, CDR1 is GTSNPN, CDR2 SVGIG (reference sequence). Germline trimming cut 5 bases from V and 6 bases from J; bases unmatched to any gene: 0. The CDR3 totals 13 residues.

As to this clone: Relative to the germline gene, one junction end is altered; a read error may explain this. CDR3 bases: TGTGCCACCGCGCAGGCAACAGGGGCCTATAGCTACACCTTC. This translates into CATAQATGAYSYTF. V and J are TRBV6-5 and TRBJ1-2; TRBD1 matches 7 bases. Germline V CDR1 and CDR2: MNHEY, SVGAGI. CDR3 length: 14 amino acids.

This clone was seen once. The rearrangement joins TRBV23-1 to TRBJ2-7, with 10 bases fitting TRBD2. TRBV23-1 is annotated as an ORF whose role is uncertain. The CDR3 runs 16 residues. Trimming took 0 bases from V and 1 from J; bases not matched to a gene: 3. CDR3 nucleotide sequence: TGCGCCAGCAGTCAATCTTCTAGCGGGAGTTCCTACGAGCAGTACTTC. Protein sequence: CASSQSSSGSSYEQYF.

This chain links TRBV28 with TRBJ1-1; D is unclear. Trimming removed 7 bases from V and 3 bases from J, with 9 bases in between. Germline loops: CDR1 MDHEN, CDR2 SYDVKM. The CDR3 has 12 amino acids. The CDR3 is CASITGDTEAFF. The CDR3 nucleotides are TGTGCCAGCATAACGGGTGACACTGAAGCTTTCTTT.

The chain employs TRBV5-4 and TRBJ1-2, with TRBD1 as a possible D gene (5 bases). This CDR3 spans 16 amino acids. The ends were cut back, 4 bases at V and 3 bases at J, with 19 bases in the middle. CDR1 and CDR2 (germline): SGHNT, YYREEE (reference sequence). The CDR3 bases are TGTGCCAGCAGCCGCTCTATTGGGGCTGGGGACTATGGCTACACCTTC. Translating it yields CASSRSIGAGDYGYTF.

This chain joins TRBV5-6 and TRBJ2-1; perhaps TRBD2 as D (6 bases). Trimming left V 4 bases short and J 5 bases short, with 19 bases between. Germline V gene data show CDR1 as SGHDT and CDR2 as YYEEEE. The CDR3 runs to 16 residues. The CDR3 reads CASSRLAEGWDNEQFF. The CDR3 DNA reads as TGTGCCAGCAGCCGGCTGGCGGAGGGGTGGGACAATGAGCAGTTCTTC.

The chain carries TRBV19 and TRBJ2-5, with no clear D. This CDR3 has 11 amino acids. The ends were cut back, 7 bases at V and 2 bases at J, with 5 bases in the middle. Germline CDR1 reads LNHDA; CDR2 reads SQIVND (reference sequence). DNA for the CDR3: TGTGCCAGTACGCGGCAAGAGACCCAGTACTTC. Translation gives CASTRQETQYF.

The V and J genes are TRBV28 and TRBJ2-2, with 7 bases lining up with TRBD1. With V trimmed by 2 bases and J by 7 bases, 13 bases remained unmatched. The CDR3 length is 17 residues. Germline V CDR1 and CDR2: MDHEN, SYDVKM. The CDR3 DNA reads as TGTGCCAGCAGTTTAATTGAGACAGGGTCATTGATCGGGGAGCTGTTTTTT. It codes for CASSLIETGSLIGELFF.

The chain uses TRBV12-5 and TRBJ2-3; possible D gene TRBD2, 5 bases. This CDR3 spans 15 amino acids. Germline-derived CDR1 and CDR2 are LGHNT and FRNRAP. The V gene lost 7 bases and the J gene lost 2 bases, with 16 bases spanning the gap. The CDR3 sequence is CASASRASYTDTQYF. The CDR3 bases are TGTGCTAGTGCATCTCGGGCTAGCTACACAGATACGCAGTATTTT. The full variable domain, with the rest looked up from reference TRBV12-5 and TRBJ2-3, is DARVTQTPRHKVTEMGQEVTMRCQPILGHNTVFWYRQTMMQGLELLAYFRNRAPLDDSGMPKDRFSAEMPDATLATLKIQPSEPRDSAVYFCASASRASYTDTQYFGPGTRLTVL.

This chain joins TRBV28 and TRBJ2-1, with TRBD2 matching over 12 bases. Germline assignment: CDR1 MDHEN and CDR2 SYDVKM. The CDR3 has 19 residues. After removal of 2 bases from V and 4 bases from J, the junction contained 12 bases not matched to a gene. CDR3: CASSLHRQRTSGVYNEQFF. DNA for the CDR3: TGTGCCAGCAGTTTACACCGGCAACGGACTAGCGGGGTATACAATGAGCAGTTCTTC.

The rearrangement links TRBV11-2 to TRBJ1-1, with TRBD1 as a possible D gene (5 bases). Between the trimmed V and J ends, which lost 4 bases and 0 bases, there was a span of 15 bases. Looked up from germline, CDR1 is SGHAT and CDR2 is FQNNGV. This CDR3 is 16 amino acids long. As DNA, the CDR3 is TGTGCCAGCAGCTCGATAAGGGGAGGGGTGAACACTGAAGCTTTCTTT. This codes for CASSSIRGGVNTEAFF.

The chain employs TRBV11-2 and TRBJ2-5; 7 nucleotides match TRBD2. Trimming removed 5 bases from V and 10 bases from J; junction bases left unmatched: 10. Germline lookup yields CDR1 SGHAT and CDR2 FQNNGV. The CDR3 runs to 13 residues. CDR3 bases: TGTGCCAGCAGCGGGGAGGGATTTATTCTCCAGTACTTC. It translates to CASSGEGFILQYF.

The chain has TRBV21-1 and TRBJ1-6. TRBV21-1 is a pseudogene locus. This CDR3 is built from 18 residues. The DNA of the CDR3 is TGTGCCAGCAGCAAAAGTAGGGGGGGAGGGACCTATAATTCACCCCTCCACTTT. As protein: CASSKSRGGGTYNSPLHF.